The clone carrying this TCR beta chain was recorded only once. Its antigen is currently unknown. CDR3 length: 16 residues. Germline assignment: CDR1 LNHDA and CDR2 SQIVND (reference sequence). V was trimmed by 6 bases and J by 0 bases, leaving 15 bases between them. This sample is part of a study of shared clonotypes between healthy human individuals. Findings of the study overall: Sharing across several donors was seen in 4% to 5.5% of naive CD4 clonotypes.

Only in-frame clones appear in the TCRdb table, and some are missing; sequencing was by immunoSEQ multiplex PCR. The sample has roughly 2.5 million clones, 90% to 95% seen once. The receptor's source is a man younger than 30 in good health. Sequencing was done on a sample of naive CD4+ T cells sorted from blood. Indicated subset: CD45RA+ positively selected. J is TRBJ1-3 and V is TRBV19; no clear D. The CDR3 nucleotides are TGTGCCAGTAGCCCGGGAGGCGTGATCTCTGGAAACACCATATATTTT. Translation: CASSPGGVISGNTIYF.